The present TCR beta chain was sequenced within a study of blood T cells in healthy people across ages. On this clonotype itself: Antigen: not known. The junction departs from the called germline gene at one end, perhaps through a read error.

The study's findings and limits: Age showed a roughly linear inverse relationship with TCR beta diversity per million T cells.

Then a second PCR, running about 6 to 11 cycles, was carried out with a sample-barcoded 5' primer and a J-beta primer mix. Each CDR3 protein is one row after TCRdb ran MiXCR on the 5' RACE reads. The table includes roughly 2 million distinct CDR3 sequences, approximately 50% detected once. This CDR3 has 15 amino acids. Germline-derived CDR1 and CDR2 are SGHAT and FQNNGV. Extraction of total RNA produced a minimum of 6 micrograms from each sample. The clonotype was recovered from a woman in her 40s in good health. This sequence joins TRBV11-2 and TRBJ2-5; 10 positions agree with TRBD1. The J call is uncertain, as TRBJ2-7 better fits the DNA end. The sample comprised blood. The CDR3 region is CVSSFSRQGAHEQYF. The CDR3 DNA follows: TGTGTCAGCAGCTTCTCCAGACAGGGGGCCCACGAGCAGTACTTC.